This TCR beta chain is drawn from a study of OX40 agonist ivuxolimab in advanced cancers. At the level of the study: Patients in the trial were receiving intravenous ivuxolimab every 2 weeks, at doses of 0.01 to 10 mg/kg. People who had prior anti-PD-1, anti-PD-L1 or anti-CTLA-4 therapy could take part, and less than 50% had some.

General study findings and limits: Clonal expansion by week 6 occurred in CD4+ and CD8+ blood T cells (at 0.1 to 3.0 mg/kg). Partial responders receiving 0.1-3.0 mg/kg showed among the lowest clonal expansion.

Profiled with immunoSEQ multiplex PCR; TCRdb holds only in-frame clones, not every one. The sample includes tens of thousands of clones, about 89% of them seen just once. As concerns this clone: The antigen remains undetermined.

CDR3 length: 12 residues. The germline CDR1 and CDR2 sequences are MNHNY and SVGAGI (reference sequence). The V and J ends lost 6 bases and 2 bases respectively, with 8 bases between them. The chain joins TRBV6-6 to TRBJ2-7; D may be TRBD1 (6 bases). This clonotype originated in an adult with an advanced solid tumor such as melanoma, head and neck, liver or kidney cancer. Sequencing was performed on CD4+ or CD8+ T cells sorted from blood, taken in a trial of the OX40 agonist ivuxolimab. The CDR3 here is CASRQGAYEQYF. The CDR3 region has the DNA TGTGCCAGCAGACAGGGTGCCTACGAGCAGTACTTC.